Detailed here is one TCR beta chain. Its binding antigen is unknown. The record originates from a study of cytomegalovirus exposure and HLA in healthy donors (TCRdb year 2017). For the study in its entirety: An earlier analysis of roughly 610 of the donors reported around 280 Gb of sequence data and approximately 120 million unique TCR beta sequences obtained from roughly 180 million T cells. The study combined high-throughput TCR immunosequencing, statistical association of individual TCRs with disease status, and machine learning to predict cytomegalovirus infection status. In an earlier analysis of a few hundred of the donors, high-throughput TCR beta sequencing was used to judge whether each TCR beta V gene segment behaved as functional or pseudogenic. The study was designed to test whether signatures of past pathogen exposure could be identified by cataloging public T cell receptors. A later analysis re-examined previously published TCR beta repertoires from roughly 650 donors and added high-resolution HLA genotyping to investigate patterns of TCR occurrence. An early release covering approximately 600 HLA-typed donors comprised approximately 300 gigabases of sequencing data and about 90 million unique TCR sequences. In addition to the first cohort of roughly 670 subjects, a separate validation cohort of approximately 110 different subjects was used. In the later analysis, no new phenotypic data were used to find candidate immune exposures; instead, reliance was placed on TCR beta sequences and their occurrence across donors. Among several hundred genotyped donors of the cohort, an average of approximately 220,000 unique TCR beta nucleotide sequences was sequenced per donor, of which about 20% were non-productive. A later genetic analysis took genome-wide SNP genotypes for about three fifths of the 666 donors and used that subset as a discovery cohort. The genetic ancestry cluster associated with self-reported Caucasian donors included roughly four fifths of the roughly 410 genotyped donors. Every repertoire in the discovery cohort had been generated on one and the same sequencing platform. The study used immunosequencing to profile the T cell repertoires of approximately 630 subjects and linked those repertoires to cytomegalovirus serostatus. Five DR-DQ haplotypes were handled as single units for association and clustering, since linkage in the cohort was strong. HLA typing included class I and class II loci at four-digit resolution. The number of donors typed differed by locus, with roughly 620-630 for A, B, C, DRB1 and DQB1, 522 for DQA1, nearly 610 for DPA1, and roughly 450 for DPB1. Alongside the repertoire data, information on donor age, sex, ethnicity and CMV serostatus was compiled.

Libraries were constructed by the immunoSEQ multiplex PCR assay. A mixture of 60 forward primers for TCR Vbeta segments and 13 reverse primers for TCR Jbeta segments was used in the multiplex PCR. The CDR3 region of rearranged TCR beta genes was amplified from genomic DNA with a multiplex PCR assay. On the Illumina HiSeq System, the amplified TCR beta libraries were sequenced as 87-base-pair reads. Turning to the authors' computational methods: A later analysis counted approximately 74 million unique TCR beta chains across the 550 to 700 repertoires, and around 12 million of these chains were shared by at least two donors. Raw reads were error-corrected and collapsed into unique sequences with a nearest-neighbor algorithm that merged closely related sequences to remove PCR and sequencing errors. Alignment of CDR3 sequences to IMGT reference sequences was used to assign V, D and J gene segments. Each retained sequence needed at least a six-nucleotide match to both a V gene segment and a J gene segment. A rearrangement counted as productive if the CDR3 had no stop codons and remained in frame with V and J, and every other rearrangement counted as non-productive. Following IMGT convention, CDR3 was defined as the stretch from the second conserved V-encoded cysteine to the conserved J-encoded phenylalanine. In an earlier analysis of some 550 of the donors, sequences lacking an unambiguous match to a single V gene segment were excluded. An earlier analysis of 450 to 650 of the donors called V segments functional above 56.7% productive rearrangements and segregating when the between-donor standard deviation exceeded 5%. To diagnose cytomegalovirus status from the catalog of TCR beta chain sequences, a statistical classification framework was built. In a later analysis, TCR nucleotide sequences were compared against IMGT/GENE-DB human TR gene sequences so that V and J genes could be assigned. A later analysis assigned CDR3 sequences and most-parsimonious VDJ recombination scenarios with the TCRdist pipeline. A later analysis defined each TCR beta chain by its CDR3 amino acid sequence plus V-gene family, and excluded reads lacking a unique V-gene family. In a later analysis, a few hundred highly shared, low-generation-probability nucleotide sequences were removed to address suspected cross-contamination and a sequencing artifact. In a later analysis, a clonal expansion index for each public chain was calculated from normalized within-repertoire ranks of inferred template counts. In a later analysis, generation probabilities were computed with a VDJ recombination model fitted to out-of-frame rearrangements, and the resulting probabilities were checked against IGoR. In a later analysis, hypergeometric tests were used to score TCR-TCR, TCR-HLA and TCR-CMV co-occurrence, with a repertoire-size bias correction applied to TCR pairs. In a later analysis, false discovery rates were estimated by permuting HLA or CMV assignments 20 times. In a later analysis, co-occurring TCRs were grouped using DBSCAN, with TCRdist sequence similarity added in when clustering inside HLA-allele-positive subsets. Co-occurrence clustering excluded repertoires with fewer than 30,000 or more than 120,000 public chains, plus five with anomalous nucleotide sharing. TCRdb obtained this table from immuneACCESS and retained in-frame rearrangements with V and J assigned. These tables miss some clones; where compared with another copy, unresolved V genes account for less than half of the shortfall, and the remainder is unexplained. The V and J calls and clone size were taken over from that table, and D and trimming were inferred from the DNA. This sample's table contains more than 90,000 clones. The ten largest clones take up around 7% of the sample.

The cohort consisted of some 670 healthy bone marrow donors. At the time of sampling, every cohort member was nominally healthy, though immune exposures that went unrecorded were likely present. The donor was CMV seropositive and belonged to the group of 270 or so seropositive cohort members. Every donor gave a peripheral blood sample, and the peripheral blood mononuclear cells from that sample were used for TCR beta sequencing. Genomic DNA was extracted from the blood cell samples with the Qiagen DNeasy Blood Extraction Kit. Points the paper makes about the study in general: The sequencing pipeline was judged likely to have produced a cluster of highly shared sequence variants as a technical artifact. A later genetic analysis associated a missense DCLRE1C variant with V-gene and J-gene trimming of TCR beta chains, and an independent cohort replicated the association. Seventeen rarely observed V segments, including chromosome 9 orphons, were excluded from the earlier analysis of some 590 of the donors because counts were too low. Correlated functional status among segregating V segments might reflect linkage disequilibrium, but an unknown experimental factor could not be ruled out. In a later analysis, the rate of TCR association differed among HLA loci, with DRB1 alleles having the most associated TCRs and HLA-C alleles having the fewest. In an earlier analysis of several hundred of the donors, most TCR beta V segments were observed in productive rearrangements about 87% or about 30% of the time, broadly matching IMGT annotations. The study listed around 160 TCR beta chains as associated with cytomegalovirus. A later analysis associated approximately 17,000 TCR beta sequences with specific HLA alleles at a false discovery rate of 0.05. Compared with the approximately 600-donor mean, donors in an Asian-associated ancestry cluster had fewer N-insertions in productive TCRs, according to a later genetic analysis. The only immune exposure information available for the cohort was CMV serostatus. In a later analysis, most CMV-associated TCR beta chains were found to appear HLA-restricted, with HLA associations seemingly driven largely by CMV exposure. Across donors, most TCR sequences were observed very rarely, whereas some public TCRs were present in many individuals. In a later analysis, HLA-associated TCR beta chains showed more clonal expansion and lower generation probabilities than non-associated chains that were equally common. It was suggested by the authors that the approach could potentially be generalized to other disease states and immunological phenotypes. The classifier was reported to diagnose cytomegalovirus status with high specificity and sensitivity in both the original cohort and the validation cohort. A further reported finding was that TCR beta sequences accurately predicted the HLA-A and HLA-B alleles for most subjects in the first cohort. Because the 87-base-pair reads could not distinguish some IMGT-functional V segments, including TRBV6-2 and TRBV6-3, those segments were excluded. A later analysis reported that several top co-occurrence clusters appeared linked to parvovirus B19, influenza, CMV and Epstein-Barr virus. Roughly uniform sequencing depth across donors was assumed in presence/absence analyses, although this assumption may not hold. Because some donors lacked HLA typing at each locus, the association tests relied only on the typed subset. Assigning TCR associations to individual alleles was difficult when HLA alleles, especially DR and DQ, strongly co-occurred. Three of the identified cytomegalovirus-associated TCR beta chains were confirmed in vitro to be specific for cytomegalovirus antigens. The cohort was sequenced for TCR beta chains only, and without alpha or paired-chain data the features that could be detected were limited.

From V the trimming removes 7 bases and from J it removes 2 bases, while the gene matches leave 6 bases of the junction unaccounted for. Based on the germline V gene (reference sequence), the CDR1 and CDR2 sequences are MNHNY and SVGAGI. Measured from the cysteine to the phenylalanine, the CDR3 is 14 residues long. Here the CDR3 DNA is all that survives: 42 bases in frame from base 1. The sequenced sample was PBMCs. This receptor chain uses TRBV6-6 and TRBJ2-5, and TRBD1 matches 8 of the central bases. This receptor was taken from a man aged 35-49 years in good health and CMV-seropositive. DNA sequence: TGTGCCAGCACTCTGACAGGGGAACAAGAGACCCAGTACTTC. The translation is CASTLTGEQETQYF.